The source of this TCR beta chain is a study of shared clonotypes between healthy human individuals. This clone was detected once. TCRdb's copy holds only in-frame clones and misses some; the assay was immunoSEQ multiplex PCR. The table has 2 million to 2.5 million clones, approximately 96% seen once; the top ten hold approximately 0.13%. The CDR3 contains 13 residues. The germline CDR1 and CDR2 sequences are MDHEN and SYDVKM. V was pared by 6 bases and J by 3 bases, with 9 bases between. The receptor was isolated from a man in his late teens or twenties in good health. Source material: naive CD4+ T cells sorted from blood. Described subset: CD45RA+ positively selected. J is TRBJ1-5 and V is TRBV28; D may be TRBD1 (5 bases). The CDR3 DNA sequence: TGTGCCAGCAGGACAGCCTTCAATCAGCCCCAGCATTTT. Protein sequence: CASRTAFNQPQHF. The variable domain in full, with the rest retrieved from reference TRBV28 and TRBJ1-5, is DVKVTQSSRYLVKRTGEKVFLECVQDMDHENMFWYRQDPGLGLRLIYFSYDVKMKEKGDIPEGYSVSREKKERFSLILESASTNQTSMYLCASRTAFNQPQHFGDGTRLSIL.